The 30 T cell receptor beta chains below all came from one sample that was sequenced in a study of T cells in Graves' hyperthyroidism and ophthalmopathy. Researchers took RNA transcripts and amplified the TCR beta CDR3 regions from them. Primed by the HTBI set, a first-round RT-PCR was run on the TCR CDR3. TCRdb recomputed calls from the multiplex PCR reads with MiXCR, one row per CDR3 protein. The table lists some 550,000 distinct CDR3 sequences, 20% to 25% of them singletons. The sequenced sample was blood. Receptors originate from a man in his late teens or twenties with Graves' hyperthyroidism.

This clonotype has ten or more counts. V usage is TRBV7-6 and J usage is TRBJ1-3; 8 nucleotides agree with TRBD1. The germline V gene has CDR1 SGHVS and CDR2 FNYEAQ. The J segment lost 3 bases and the V segment lost 4 bases, leaving 8 bases of the junction unmatched. There are 16 residues in the CDR3. The CDR3 nucleotides read TGTGCCAGCAGCTCAGAGGCAGGGGGCTTTGGAAACACCATATATTTT. Translating it yields CASSSEAGGFGNTIYF.

This clonotype was picked up many times. V usage is TRBV6-1 and J usage is TRBJ1-1, with 10 bases matching TRBD1. CDR3 size: 14 residues. Germline V gives CDR1 MNHNS, CDR2 SASEGT. Trimming at V came to 4 bases and at J to 4 bases, leaving 3 bases not matched to a gene. CDR3 residues: CASSGTGGSTEAFF. CDR3 nucleotide sequence: TGTGCCAGCAGTGGGACAGGGGGATCCACTGAAGCTTTCTTT.

In its sample, this clonotype was seen many times. The gene calls are TRBV12-3 or TRBV12-4 and TRBJ1-2; no reliable D call. Trimming shortened V by 0 bases and J by 6 bases, and 14 bases separated the two germline ends. The CDR3 sequence is 15 residues long. CDR3 region: CASSLALGVTNGYTF. CDR3 nucleotides: TGTGCCAGCAGTTTAGCGCTTGGGGTAACAAATGGCTACACCTTC.

V usage is TRBV6-1 and J usage is TRBJ2-5; a possible D gene is TRBD1 (6 bases). V was cut by 6 bases and J by 0 bases, with 14 bases left in between. The germline V gene has CDR1 MNHNS and CDR2 SASEGT. CDR3 length: 15 amino acids. DNA for the CDR3: TGTGCCAGCAGAAGGCAGGACAGCCACCAAGAGACCCAGTACTTC. Amino acid sequence: CASRRQDSHQETQYF.

This clonotype was seen many times. V usage is TRBV19 and J usage is TRBJ1-1; a possible D gene is TRBD1 (5 bases). V shed 10 bases and J shed 3 bases, with 24 bases lying between them. Germline values: CDR1 LNHDA, CDR2 SQIVND (reference sequence). This CDR3 is 16 amino acids long. As DNA, the CDR3 is TGTGCCACCTCGCCTCGGGACGAGGGAGAGGACACTGAAGCTTTCTTT. This encodes CATSPRDEGEDTEAFF.

This clonotype was recorded at least ten times. The chain carries TRBV28 and TRBJ1-2; TRBD1 agrees at 10 bases. V lost 5 bases to trimming and J lost 13 bases; unmatched junction nucleotides: 7. In germline, CDR1 is MDHEN, CDR2 SYDVKM. The CDR3 length is 12 residues. The CDR3 sequence: CASSLTGGWITF. The CDR3 DNA reads TGTGCCAGCAGTCTGACAGGGGGCTGGATCACCTTC.

This clonotype was counted a few times. The chain recombines TRBV4-1 with TRBJ2-4; TRBD1 or TRBD2 may be the D gene (5 bases each). Trimming left V 0 bases short and J 9 bases short, with 15 bases between. Germline V gene lookup returns CDR1 MGHRA and CDR2 YSYEKL. The CDR3 length is 15 residues. The CDR3 loop reads CASSQEIGRAGIQYF. DNA for the CDR3: TGCGCCAGCAGCCAAGAAATCGGCAGGGCGGGCATTCAGTACTTC.

The chain employs TRBV5-1 and TRBJ1-1; 7 nucleotides align to TRBD1. CDR3 length: 16 residues. The junction had 10 bases not matched to a gene; V was cut back by 4 bases and J by 1 base. Per the germline V gene, CDR1 is SGHRS and CDR2 is YFSETQ. Here the CDR3 DNA reads TGCGCCAGCAGCCACCCACAGGGGACGAGGAACACTGAAGCTTTCTTT. Encoded protein: CASSHPQGTRNTEAFF.

The rearrangement uses TRBV7-2 and TRBJ2-5, with D maybe TRBD1 (6 bases). Per germline, CDR1 SGHTA and CDR2 FQGNSA. The CDR3 is made up of 14 amino acids. The V end lost 6 bases, the J end lost 3 bases, and 14 bases lay between the germline ends. CDR3 bases: TGTGCCAGCAGTCCAGACAGGAGCAAAGAGACCCAGTACTTC. It yields the protein CASSPDRSKETQYF.

The J gene is TRBJ2-7, the V gene TRBV24-1; D is unclear. V dropped 3 bases and J dropped 3 bases, with 11 bases sitting between them. The CDR3 totals 14 residues. Germline V gene data show CDR1 as KGHDR and CDR2 as SFDVKD. The CDR3 here is CATSDREAHYEQYF. The CDR3 DNA is TGTGCCACCAGTGATCGTGAAGCCCACTACGAGCAGTACTTC.

This clonotype was seen only a few times. The chain uses TRBV28 and TRBJ1-1; D might be TRBD1 (6 bases). This CDR3 spans 14 amino acids. V was pared by 5 bases and J by 6 bases, with 16 bases between. CDR1 is MDHEN, CDR2 SYDVKM, per germline. The CDR3 is CASSLRPGEAEAFF. CDR3 bases: TGTGCCAGCAGTCTCAGGCCAGGGGAGGCTGAAGCTTTCTTT. The whole variable domain, filled in from reference TRBV28 and TRBJ1-1, reads DVKVTQSSRYLVKRTGEKVFLECVQDMDHENMFWYRQDPGLGLRLIYFSYDVKMKEKGDIPEGYSVSREKKERFSLILESASTNQTSMYLCASSLRPGEAEAFFGQGTRLTVV.

In this sample, this clonotype turned up many times. The rearrangement uses TRBV12-3 or TRBV12-4 and TRBJ1-2; D is unclear. The CDR3 runs 14 residues. The V end lost 5 bases, the J end lost 4 bases, and 14 bases lay between the germline ends. CDR3 bases: TGTGCCAGCAGTCCCACGGGCTTGTTCTATGGCTACACCTTC. This codes for CASSPTGLFYGYTF.

V and J are TRBV20-1 and TRBJ1-2, with a weak D call TRBD1 (6 bases). Trimming stripped 7 bases from V and 4 bases from J, with 16 bases between. The V gene's germline CDR1 is DFQATT and CDR2 SNEGSKA (reference sequence). The length of the CDR3 is 13 residues. The CDR3 loop reads CSVRDIGGYGYTF. The CDR3 DNA reads TGCAGTGTCCGGGACATAGGCGGCTATGGCTACACCTTC.

This clonotype has a count of ten or more. CDR3: CASSEQGAVGYTF. CDR3 nucleotides: TGTGCCAGCAGTGAACAGGGTGCTGTTGGCTACACCTTC. This chain joins TRBV2 and TRBJ1-2; D is perhaps TRBD1 (5 bases). Germline V gene sequence: CDR1 SNHLY, CDR2 FYNNEI. The CDR3 length is 13 residues. V shed 2 bases and J shed 7 bases, with 11 bases lying between them.

This clonotype was counted many times. V is TRBV20-1 and J is TRBJ2-7; possible D gene TRBD1, 5 bases. Germline CDR1 reads DFQATT; CDR2 reads SNEGSKA (reference sequence). Trimming took off 6 bases at V and 7 bases at J, with 19 bases between the two ends. The CDR3 has 13 residues. The CDR3 nucleotides read TGCAGTGCCCCTCTAACGCTCCAGGGAGAGCAGTACTTC. Residues: CSAPLTLQGEQYF.

Notes on this clonotype: A much larger clone is a single base away; this may be a read error. This chain joins TRBV5-1 and TRBJ1-1; D is unclear. From germline, CDR1 is SGHRS and CDR2 YFSETQ. This CDR3 is 14 amino acids long. CDR3 region: CANSPWVLGTEAFF. CDR3 in DNA: TGCGCCAACAGCCCCTGGGTCCTAGGAACTGAAGCTTTCTTT.

This clonotype was recorded at least ten times. V gene TRBV6-1 combines with J gene TRBJ2-7; perhaps TRBD2 as D (5 bases). CDR1 is MNHNS and CDR2 is SASEGT in the germline V gene. CDR3 length equals 17 residues. V shed 0 bases and J shed 6 bases, with 21 bases lying between them. The CDR3 DNA reads TGTGCCAGCAGTGAAGCGTCCGGGGTTTATCCCCCGGGCGAGCAGTACTTC. Protein product: CASSEASGVYPPGEQYF.

This rearrangement joins TRBV6-2 or TRBV6-3 to TRBJ2-5, with 7 positions matching TRBD1. Germline CDR1 is MNHEY and CDR2 is SVGEGT. This CDR3 has 19 residues. V was pared by 2 bases and J by 0 bases, with 15 bases of the junction left unmatched. The CDR3 sequence: CASSYGTEFSSPDQETQYF. The CDR3 region has the DNA TGTGCCAGCAGTTACGGGACAGAATTCAGCTCCCCGGACCAAGAGACCCAGTACTTC.

The gene calls are TRBV12-3 or TRBV12-4 and TRBJ2-5; 8 positions match TRBD1. The CDR3 runs 14 residues. Trimming took 6 bases from V and 5 from J; bases not matched to a gene: 8. CDR3 DNA: TGTGCCAGCAGCTACTCAGGGGACAGGGAGACCCAGTACTTC. It codes for CASSYSGDRETQYF.

The sample holds many counts of this clonotype. V is TRBV28 and J is TRBJ2-7; TRBD1 matches at 8 bases. The CDR3 runs to 16 residues. V was pared by 6 bases and J by 3 bases, with 13 bases of the junction left unmatched. Germline V CDR1 and CDR2: MDHEN, SYDVKM. For the CDR3, the DNA is TGTGCCAGCAGGGCAAGGACGGACAGGGTAGGCTACGAGCAGTACTTC. Translated, it gives CASRARTDRVGYEQYF.

This clonotype was seen ten or more times. The junction differs from germline at one of its ends, possibly a read error. This sequence joins TRBV24-1 and TRBJ1-2; possible D gene TRBD1, 6 bases. In germline, CDR1 is KGHDR, CDR2 SFDVKD. The CDR3 has 12 amino acids. The CDR3 here is CATSDLQGSWAF. The DNA for the CDR3 is TGTGCCACCAGTGATTTACAGGGATCTTGGGCCTTC.

This clonotype came up many times. The chain couples TRBV11-2 to TRBJ2-7, with a possible D match to TRBD1 (5 bases). V was clipped by 5 bases and J by 4 bases, with 12 bases between them. Germline V lookup: CDR1 SGHAT, CDR2 FQNNGV. The CDR3 extends over 13 amino acids. The DNA for the CDR3 is TGTGCCAGCAGCGAACACCAGGGTTACGAGCAGTACTTC. Its protein is CASSEHQGYEQYF.

This clonotype was seen more than once but under ten times. The V and J genes are TRBV11-2 and TRBJ1-2, with D unresolved. This CDR3 has 16 amino acids. V was shortened by 6 bases and J by 5 bases, with 22 bases between the two germline ends. Germline V gene data show CDR1 as SGHAT and CDR2 as FQNNGV. The CDR3 bases are TGTGCCAGCAGTCCATACGGCCTTACAGCCTCATATGGCTACACCTTC. The encoded protein is CASSPYGLTASYGYTF.

This clonotype was recorded many times. The chain employs TRBV15 and TRBJ2-2, with D tentatively TRBD1 or TRBD2 (7 bases each). Germline V CDR1 and CDR2: LNHNV, YYDKDF (reference sequence). CDR3 length equals 14 residues. The CDR3 protein is CVSGGALNTGELFF. DNA of the CDR3: TGTGTCTCAGGGGGGGCTCTGAACACCGGGGAGCTGTTTTTT.

This clonotype was counted many times. CDR3 protein: CASSDRGAGQPQHF. The CDR3 DNA is TGTGCCAGCAGTGACAGGGGAGCCGGGCAGCCCCAGCATTTT. The V gene is TRBV6-1, the J gene TRBJ1-5; possible D gene TRBD1, 6 bases. The CDR3 is made up of 14 amino acids. The germline V gene encodes CDR1 MNHNS and CDR2 SASEGT. Trimming left V 3 bases short and J 7 bases short, with 13 bases between.

There are many counts of this clonotype. This sequence joins TRBV6-2 or TRBV6-3 and TRBJ2-7; TRBD2 matches 8 bases. The CDR3 extends over 14 amino acids. J lost 1 base, V lost 4 bases, and 3 bases had no gene match. Germline V gene sequence: CDR1 MNHEY, CDR2 SVGEGT. The CDR3 nucleotides are TGTGCCAGCAGTTCGCCTAGCGGGTCCTACGAGCAGTACTTC. Its translation: CASSSPSGSYEQYF.

V usage is TRBV20-1 and J usage is TRBJ1-5, with D perhaps matching TRBD1 (5 bases). Trimming stripped 2 bases from V and 7 bases from J, with 12 bases between. The CDR3 is 13 amino acids. CDR1 DFQATT and CDR2 SNEGSKA come from the germline V gene (reference sequence). CDR3 nucleotide sequence: TGCAGTGCTAGAACGGGGGAGTACCAGCCCCAGCATTTT. It translates to CSARTGEYQPQHF.

This chain connects TRBV10-3 to TRBJ2-2, with 7 bases identical to TRBD1. V lost 6 bases and J lost 7; bases outside the gene matches: 11. The CDR3 is made up of 15 amino acids. CDR1 and CDR2 from the germline V gene are ENHRY and SYGVKD. The CDR3 sequence: CAISSGTVLYGELFF. In DNA, the CDR3 is TGTGCCATCAGCTCCGGGACAGTTCTTTACGGGGAGCTGTTTTTT.

The sample holds many counts of this clonotype. The chain combines TRBV4-1 with TRBJ2-7; 9 bases are a match to TRBD2. Trimming removed 0 bases from V and 5 bases from J; junction bases left unmatched: 5. The CDR3 is 15 amino acids. Germline values: CDR1 MGHRA, CDR2 YSYEKL. CDR3 residues: CASSQDVAGEDEQYF. In nucleotides, the CDR3 is TGCGCCAGCAGCCAAGATGTAGCGGGGGAAGACGAGCAGTACTTC.

Turning to this clonotype: A read error may account for a junction end that differs from germline. The chain carries TRBV2 and TRBJ2-4; D gene uncertain. Germline V gives CDR1 SNHLY, CDR2 FYNNEI. The CDR3 covers 12 residues. CDR3 bases: TGTGCCAGCAGTGAATACAAAAACATTAAGTACTTC. Encoded protein: CASSEYKNIKYF.